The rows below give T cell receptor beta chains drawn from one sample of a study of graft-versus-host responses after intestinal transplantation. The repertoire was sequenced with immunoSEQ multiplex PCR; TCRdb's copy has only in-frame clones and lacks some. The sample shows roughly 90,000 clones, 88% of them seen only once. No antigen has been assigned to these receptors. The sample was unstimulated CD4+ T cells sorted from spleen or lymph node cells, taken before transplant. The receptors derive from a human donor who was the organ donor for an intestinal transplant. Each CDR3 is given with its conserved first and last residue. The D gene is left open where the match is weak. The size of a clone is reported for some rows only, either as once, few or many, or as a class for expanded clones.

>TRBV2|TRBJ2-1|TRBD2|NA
TGTGCCAGCCTACCCCGGCCCGGGGGGTACAATGAGCAGTTCTTC
CASLPRPGGYNEQFF
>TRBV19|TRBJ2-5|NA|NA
TGTGCCAGACAGTACCAAGAGACCCAGTACTTC
CARQYQETQYF
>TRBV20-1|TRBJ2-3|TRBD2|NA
TGCAGTGCGGAAACTAGCGGAGGACAGTATTTT
CSAETSGGQYF
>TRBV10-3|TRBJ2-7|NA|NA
TGTGCCATCAGTGTTAGGGACATGCCGCTTTACGAGCAGTACTTC
CAISVRDMPLYEQYF
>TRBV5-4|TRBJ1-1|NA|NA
TGTGCCAGCAGCTTGCCCGGGATTCTGGACACTGAAGCTTTCTTT
CASSLPGILDTEAFF
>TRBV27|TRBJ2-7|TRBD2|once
TGTGCCAGCAGTTTGGGTCGAGCGGGAGGGCAGGACGAGCAGTACTTC
CASSLGRAGGQDEQYF
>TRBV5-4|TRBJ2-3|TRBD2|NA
TGTGCCAGCAGCTTGGCCCTAGCGGGGGGGCTTAGGGATACGCAGTATTTT
CASSLALAGGLRDTQYF
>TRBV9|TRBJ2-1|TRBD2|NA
TGTGCCAGCAGCGTAGAGGCCTGGGGAGGGAATGAGCAGTTCTTC
CASSVEAWGGNEQFF
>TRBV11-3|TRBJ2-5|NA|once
TGTGCCAGCAGCTTATCACTGGGGGGTCGAGAGACCCAGTACTTC
CASSLSLGGRETQYF
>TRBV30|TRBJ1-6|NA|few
TGTGCCTGGAGTAGGCAGGGGATTTCACCCCTCCACTTT
CAWSRQGISPLHF
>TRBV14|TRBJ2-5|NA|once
TGTGCCAGCAGCCAAACAGTAGAGACCCAGTACTTC
CASSQTVETQYF
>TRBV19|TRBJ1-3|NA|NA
TGTGCCAGCAGCGGTTTAGTCTCTGGAAACACCATATATTTT
CASSGLVSGNTIYF
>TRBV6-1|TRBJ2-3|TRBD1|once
TGTGCCAGCTGGACAGGGGGCCAAACGCAGTATTTC
CASWTGGQTQYF
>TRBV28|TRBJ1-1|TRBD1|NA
TGTGCCAGCAGTTTACTGGACAGGGCGATGAACACTGAAGCTTTCTTT
CASSLLDRAMNTEAFF
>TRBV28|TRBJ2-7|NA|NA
TGTGCCAGCAGTTTGGTTAGCTCCTACGAGCAGTACTTC
CASSLVSSYEQYF
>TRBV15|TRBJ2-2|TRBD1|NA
TGTGCCACCAGCTACCAATCGTATCCGGTTTTCGGGACAGGGAATGACACCGGGGAGCTGTTTTTT
CATSYQSYPVFGTGNDTGELFF
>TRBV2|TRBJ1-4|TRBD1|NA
TGTGCCAGCAGCGCCAGGGACAGAGATAATGAAAAACTGTTTTTT
CASSARDRDNEKLFF
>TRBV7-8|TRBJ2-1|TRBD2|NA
TGTGCCAGCAGCTCCCTTGGCGGGAGGGGCGATGAGCAGTTCTTC
CASSSLGGRGDEQFF
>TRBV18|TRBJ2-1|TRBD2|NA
TGTGCCAGCTCACCATCGACTAGCGGGTACCTGAGCAATGAGCAGTTCTTC
CASSPSTSGYLSNEQFF
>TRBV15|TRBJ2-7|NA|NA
TGTGCCACCAGCAGTGGACTTTACTACGAGCAGTACTTC
CATSSGLYYEQYF
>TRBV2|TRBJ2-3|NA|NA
TGTGCCAGCAGAGTTCAAAGCAGGGTACTCAGGAATACGCAGTATTTT
CASRVQSRVLRNTQYF
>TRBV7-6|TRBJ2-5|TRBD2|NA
TGTGCCAGCAGCTACTTAGCGGGTACCCAAGAGACCCAGTACTTC
CASSYLAGTQETQYF
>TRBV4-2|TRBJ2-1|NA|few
TGTGCCAGCAGCCAAGAAGGAATTAGCGTACTCTTC
CASSQEGISVLF
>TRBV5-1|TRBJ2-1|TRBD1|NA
TGCGCCAGCAGCTCGATGACAGGGGTCCGGTACAATGAGCAGTTCTTC
CASSSMTGVRYNEQFF
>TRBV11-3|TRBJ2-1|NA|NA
TGTGCCAGCAGCTTAGATCTAGGGTTCGCGGGGGCACTTAATGAGCAGTTCTTC
CASSLDLGFAGALNEQFF
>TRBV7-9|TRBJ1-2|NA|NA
TGTGCCAGCAGCCCCGGGTCCTATGGCTACACCTTC
CASSPGSYGYTF
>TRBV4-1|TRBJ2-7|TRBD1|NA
TGCGCCAGCAGCCGGGACAGGGAATCCTACGAGCAGTACTTC
CASSRDRESYEQYF
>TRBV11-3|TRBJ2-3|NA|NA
TGTGCCAGCAGCTTAGATGGGCCACAATCAGATACGCAGTATTTT
CASSLDGPQSDTQYF
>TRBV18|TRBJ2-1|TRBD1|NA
TGTGCCAGCTCACTAGGGACAGGGACTTATGAGCAGTTCTTC
CASSLGTGTYEQFF
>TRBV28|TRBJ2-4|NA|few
TGTGCCAGCAGTCAGGGGGCCAAAAACATTCAGTACTTC
CASSQGAKNIQYF
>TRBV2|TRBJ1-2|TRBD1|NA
TGTGCCAGCAGTTTAGGACAGGGGTACTATGGCTACACCTTC
CASSLGQGYYGYTF
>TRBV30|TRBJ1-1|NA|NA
TGTGCCTGGAGTGGGACTCTCGAATCTGAAGCTTTCTTT
CAWSGTLESEAFF
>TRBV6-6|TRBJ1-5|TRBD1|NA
TGTGCCAGCAGTTACCCTCCGGGACAGGGAGGTCAGCCCCAGCATTTT
CASSYPPGQGGQPQHF
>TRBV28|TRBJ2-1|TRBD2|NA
TGTGCCAGCAGTTTACCCCCCGGGGGGGGCAATGAGCAGTTCTTC
CASSLPPGGGNEQFF
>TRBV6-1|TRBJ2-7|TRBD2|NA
TGTGCCAGCAGTGGGAGCGGGAGGGCCGGCGAGCAGTACTTC
CASSGSGRAGEQYF
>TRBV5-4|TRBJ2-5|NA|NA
TGTGCCAGCAGGTCGGAGGGAGTGCGGGAGACCCAGTACTTC
CASRSEGVRETQYF
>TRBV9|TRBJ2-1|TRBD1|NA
TGTGCCAGCAGCGTAGTGTCACAGGGGGCAAATGAGCAGTTCTTC
CASSVVSQGANEQFF
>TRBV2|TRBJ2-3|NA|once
TGTGCCAGCAGCTACACAGATACGCAGTATTTT
CASSYTDTQYF
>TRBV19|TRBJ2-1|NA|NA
TGTGCCAGTAGCGACTATGGGGTGGGTCGCTCCTACAATGAGCAGTTCTTC
CASSDYGVGRSYNEQFF
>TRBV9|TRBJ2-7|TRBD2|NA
TGTGCCAGCAGCGCCTCTATGGCTAGCGGGAGGCTGTACTTC
CASSASMASGRLYF
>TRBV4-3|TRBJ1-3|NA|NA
TGCGCCAGCAGCCAAGGTTACGCGATGGTAACTGGAAACACCATATATTTT
CASSQGYAMVTGNTIYF
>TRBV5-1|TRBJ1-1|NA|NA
TGCGCCAGCAGCTTTAACAGGTTGAACACTGAAGCTTTCTTT
CASSFNRLNTEAFF
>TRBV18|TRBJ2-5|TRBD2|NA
TGTGCCAGCTCACCGGTAGCGGGGCAAGAGACCCAGTACTTC
CASSPVAGQETQYF
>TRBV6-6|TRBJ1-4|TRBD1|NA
TGTGCCAGCAGCTTACAGGGGGCCGGAACTAATGAAAAACTGTTTTTT
CASSLQGAGTNEKLFF
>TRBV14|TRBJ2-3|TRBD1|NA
TGTGCCAGCAGCGCCGGGACAGGGCTTTCGACAGATACGCAGTATTTT
CASSAGTGLSTDTQYF
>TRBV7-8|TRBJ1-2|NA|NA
TGTGCCAGCAGCTTTTCTCTCGACTATGGCTACACCTTC
CASSFSLDYGYTF
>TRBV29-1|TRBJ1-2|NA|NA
TGCAGCGTCGCAGACAGGCCTACTAACTATGGCTACACCTTC
CSVADRPTNYGYTF
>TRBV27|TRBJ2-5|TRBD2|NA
TGTGCCAGCAGTAAAGGACTAGCGGGAGCGTCGGAGACCCAGTACTTC
CASSKGLAGASETQYF
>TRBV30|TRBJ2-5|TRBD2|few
TGTGCCTGGAGACTAGCGGGGGGGCCGGAGACCCAGTACTTC
CAWRLAGGPETQYF